This record covers a single TCR beta chain. Its antigen is not identified. Unique molecular identifiers were incorporated into the prepared TCRbeta library. TCRdb analysed the PCR reads with MiXCR anew, one entry per CDR3 protein. The sample has about a million distinct CDR3 sequences; roughly 29% are singletons. This specimen belongs to a study of T-cell reconstitution after alpha-beta-depleted transplantation in children. The germline gives CDR1 MDHEN, CDR2 SYDVKM. The CDR3 runs 15 residues. V lost 8 bases and J lost 0; bases outside the gene matches: 8. Study-level results: Surviving recipient T cells and thymic progenitors produced the high day-60 TCRbeta diversity seen in some patients. After one year, T-cell counts and TCRbeta diversity mostly came from new T cells. The origin of alpha-beta T cells about two months after transplant was reportedly several hundred expanded graft clones.

This TCR was sampled from a boy under two years old who had a stem cell transplant for SCID, so the T cells may come from the graft donor. The gene calls are TRBV28 and TRBJ2-5, with 8 bases lining up with TRBD1. This specimen consisted of PBMCs, mostly from graft donor cells, obtained 360 days after TCRalphabeta/CD19-depleted stem cell transplant. CDR3 bases: TGTGCCAGCGGTTGGACAGGGAGAAACCAAGAGACCCAGTACTTC. It is translated as CASGWTGRNQETQYF.